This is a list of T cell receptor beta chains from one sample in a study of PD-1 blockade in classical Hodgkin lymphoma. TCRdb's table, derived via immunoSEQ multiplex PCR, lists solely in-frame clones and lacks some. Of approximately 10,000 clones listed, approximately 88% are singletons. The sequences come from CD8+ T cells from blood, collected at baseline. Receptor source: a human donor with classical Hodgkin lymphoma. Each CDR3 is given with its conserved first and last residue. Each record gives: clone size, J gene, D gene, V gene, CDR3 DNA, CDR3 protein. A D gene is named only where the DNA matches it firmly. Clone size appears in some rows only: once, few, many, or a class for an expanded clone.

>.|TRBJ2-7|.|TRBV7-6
TGTGCCAGCAGCCAACCGGGACTCATTCCTTGGGAGCAGTACTTC
CASSQPGLIPWEQYF
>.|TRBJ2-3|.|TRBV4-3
TGCGCCAGCAGCCAAGATCTTAAAGGGTCAGATACGCAGTATTTT
CASSQDLKGSDTQYF
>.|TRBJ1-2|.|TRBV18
TGTGCCAGCTCACCTCAGTTGGGCGGCCCTTATCAAGGCTACACCTTC
CASSPQLGGPYQGYTF
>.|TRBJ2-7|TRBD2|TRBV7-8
TGTGCCAGCAGCTCAGAAGCGGGAAGGTTCTACGAGCAGTACTTC
CASSSEAGRFYEQYF
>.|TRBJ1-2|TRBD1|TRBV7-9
TGTGCCAGCAGCTCCGACGAAGGACAGGGAAGTACCAATGGCTACACCTTC
CASSSDEGQGSTNGYTF
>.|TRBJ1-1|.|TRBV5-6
TGTGCCAGCAGCTTGAGAAGGTACACTGAAGCTTTCTTT
CASSLRRYTEAFF
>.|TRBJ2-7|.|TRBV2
TGTGCCAGACGAGGACAGAGCTCCTACGAGCAGTACTTC
CARRGQSSYEQYF
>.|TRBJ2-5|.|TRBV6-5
TGTGCCAGCAACCCCGGGAGAGCGCACGAGACCCAGTACTTC
CASNPGRAHETQYF
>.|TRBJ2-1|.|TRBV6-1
TGTGCCAGCAGTGATGACTGGGGATCCTACAATGAGCAGTTCTTC
CASSDDWGSYNEQFF
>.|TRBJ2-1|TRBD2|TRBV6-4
TGTGCCAGCAGTGACGCCCTAGCGGGAGACCTCAATGAGCAGTTCTTC
CASSDALAGDLNEQFF
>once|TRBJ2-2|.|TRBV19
TGTGCCAGTAGTATAGGGATTTCAGGCACCGGGGAGCTGTTTTTT
CASSIGISGTGELFF
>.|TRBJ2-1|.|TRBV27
TGTGCCTCCTCCGGACTTAACAATGAGCAGTTCTTC
CASSGLNNEQFF
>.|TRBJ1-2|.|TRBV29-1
TGCAGCGTTGAAGTTTCCGGGACAACGAACTATGGCTACACCTTC
CSVEVSGTTNYGYTF
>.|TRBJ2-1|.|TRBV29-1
TGCAGCGTTGAGTCAGGGGCTTTGTACAATGAGCAGTTCTTC
CSVESGALYNEQFF
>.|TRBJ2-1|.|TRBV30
TGTGCCTGGAGTGTAACTGGATACAATGAGCAGTTCTTC
CAWSVTGYNEQFF
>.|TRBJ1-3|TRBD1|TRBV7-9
TGTGCCAGCAGCTGGGGAAACCAGGGGGACACCATATATTTT
CASSWGNQGDTIYF
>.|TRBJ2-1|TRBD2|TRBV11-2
TGTGCCAGCAGCTTGCTAGCGGGAGTATCAGAAGATGAGCAGTTCTTC
CASSLLAGVSEDEQFF
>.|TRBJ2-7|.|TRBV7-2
TGTGCCAGCAGCTTAGGGGGCTTCTACGAGCAGTACTTC
CASSLGGFYEQYF
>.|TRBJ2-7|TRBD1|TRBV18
TGTGCCAGCTCACCACGGACAGGGGACTACGAGCAGTACTTC
CASSPRTGDYEQYF
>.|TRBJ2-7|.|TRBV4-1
TGCGCCAGCAGCCCCCTTCGCGGCTCCCTTTACGAGCAGTACTTC
CASSPLRGSLYEQYF
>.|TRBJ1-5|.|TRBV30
TGTGCCTGGTCCAGTGTGGCCAATCAGCCCCAGCATTTT
CAWSSVANQPQHF
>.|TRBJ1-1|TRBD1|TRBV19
TGTGCCAGTAGTATAGGAGGTAGGGGGCAGTTGGAAGCTTTCTTT
CASSIGGRGQLEAFF
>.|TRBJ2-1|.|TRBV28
TGTGCCAGCAGTCAGGCCCTCAATGAGCAGTTCTTC
CASSQALNEQFF
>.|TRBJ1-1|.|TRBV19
TGTGCCAGTAGTATAGATCCCAGGAACACTGAAGCTTTCTTT
CASSIDPRNTEAFF
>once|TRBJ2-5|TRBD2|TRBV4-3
TGCGCCAGCAGCCAAATACCGGGACTAGCGGGAGGGAGGGAAGAGACCCAGTACTTC
CASSQIPGLAGGREETQYF
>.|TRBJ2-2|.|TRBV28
TGTGCCAGCAGTTTAGGAAATTGGGTCACCGGGGAGCTGTTTTTT
CASSLGNWVTGELFF
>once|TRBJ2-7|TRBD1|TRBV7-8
TGTGCCAGCAGCTTACACAGGGGGCCTTCCTACGAGCAGTACTTC
CASSLHRGPSYEQYF